This T cell receptor (beta chain) was sequenced for a study of blood T cell repertoires in COVID-19. For the study at large: Donors in the United States, Italy and Spain gave samples during acute or convalescent COVID-19.

CDR3 length: 16 residues. Germline V gives CDR1 SGHAT, CDR2 FQNNGV. Unmatched junction bases numbered 5, after V lost 2 bases and J lost 2 bases. Study members were between roughly 18 and 100 years old and lived in around 24 US regions. How the authors handled the data: Reference gene primer amplification yielded estimated nucleated cell counts. Data came from immunoSEQ multiplex PCR; TCRdb stores just in-frame clones and leaves some out. That table is the source of V, J and clone size, and D and trimming were worked out from the DNA. In the table there are 130,000 or so clones, about 80% of which are singletons.

The chain carries TRBV11-2 and TRBJ2-7, with 11 bases lining up with TRBD2. Specimen: PBMCs or T cells enriched from blood (not recorded which). This TCR was sampled from a man aged 40-50 years with acute COVID-19. CDR3 protein: CASSLLTSGDPYEQYF. The CDR3 DNA sequence: TGTGCCAGCAGCTTACTGACTAGCGGGGACCCCTACGAGCAGTACTTC.